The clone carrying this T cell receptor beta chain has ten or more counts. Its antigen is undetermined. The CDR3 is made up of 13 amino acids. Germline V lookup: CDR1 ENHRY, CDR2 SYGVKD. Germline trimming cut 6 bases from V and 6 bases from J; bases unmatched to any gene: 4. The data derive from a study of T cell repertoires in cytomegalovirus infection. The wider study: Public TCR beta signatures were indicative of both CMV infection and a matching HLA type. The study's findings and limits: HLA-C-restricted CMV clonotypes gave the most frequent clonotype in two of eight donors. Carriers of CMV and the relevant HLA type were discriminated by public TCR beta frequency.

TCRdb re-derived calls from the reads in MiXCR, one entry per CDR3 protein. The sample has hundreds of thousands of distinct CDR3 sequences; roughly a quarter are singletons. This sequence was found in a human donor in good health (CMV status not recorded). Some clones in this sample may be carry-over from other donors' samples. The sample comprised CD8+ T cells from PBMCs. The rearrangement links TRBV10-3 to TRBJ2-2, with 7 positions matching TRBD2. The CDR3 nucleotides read TGTGCCATCAGGGGAGGGACGCCCGGGGAGCTGTTTTTT. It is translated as CAIRGGTPGELFF.